Shown below are 6 T cell receptor beta chains from a single sample sequenced in a study of T cell responses to AZD1222 COVID-19 vaccine. Sequenced by immunoSEQ multiplex PCR; TCRdb stores in-frame clones only, minus some. In the table there are some 70,000 clones, over 70% of which are singletons. The sequences come from peripheral blood, collected 28 days after the second AZD1222 dose. These receptors were obtained from an adult who received the AZD1222 COVID-19 vaccine.

The chain uses TRBV6-5 and TRBJ1-2, with 9 bases matching TRBD1. This CDR3 has 14 residues. The ends lost 7 bases at V and 5 bases at J; junction bases unmatched: 8. Germline CDR1 is MNHEY and CDR2 is SVGAGI. Here the CDR3 DNA reads TGTGCCAGCAACCAAGGACAGGGGAGATATGGCTACACCTTC. Protein product: CASNQGQGRYGYTF.

The rearrangement joins TRBV7-6 to TRBJ2-7, with 8 bases fitting TRBD2. The CDR3 contains 15 residues. Per germline, CDR1 SGHVS and CDR2 FNYEAQ. V was pared by 8 bases and J by 1 base, with 10 bases of the junction left unmatched. This CDR3 reads CASGREGSRSYEQYF. CDR3 nucleotide sequence: TGTGCCAGCGGACGGGAGGGATCAAGGTCCTACGAGCAGTACTTC.

The CDR3 region is CASVGGLAGVGTQYF. CDR3 bases: TGTGCCAGCGTGGGAGGACTAGCGGGGGTAGGGACCCAGTACTTC. The chain joins TRBV2 to TRBJ2-5; 13 bases are shared with TRBD2. With V trimmed by 8 bases and J by 7 bases, 10 bases remained unmatched. Germline values: CDR1 SNHLY, CDR2 FYNNEI. This CDR3 has 15 amino acids. The full variable domain, in which reference TRBV2 and TRBJ2-5 provide the parts outside the CDR3, is EPEVTQTPSHQVTQMGQEVILRCVPISNHLYFYWYRQILGQKVEFLVSFYNNEISEKSEIFDDQFSVERPDGSNFTLKIRSTKLEDSAMYFCASVGGLAGVGTQYFGPGTRLLVL.

This chain uses TRBV6-5 with TRBJ1-5, with D possibly being TRBD1 (6 bases). Germline CDR1 reads MNHEY; CDR2 reads SVGAGI. This CDR3 has 15 residues. Deletions cut 4 bases from V and 2 bases from J, with 12 bases between. The DNA for the CDR3 is TGTGCCAGCAGTTCCGGCAACAGGGGCAATCAGCCCCAGCATTTT. Encoded protein: CASSSGNRGNQPQHF.

The chain combines TRBV4-1 with TRBJ2-3, with D perhaps matching TRBD2 (6 bases). From germline, CDR1 is MGHRA and CDR2 YSYEKL. V was shortened by 3 bases and J by 0 bases, with 13 bases between the two germline ends. The CDR3 loop spans 16 amino acids. The CDR3 protein is CASSHPQAGSTDTQYF. The CDR3 DNA sequence: TGCGCCAGCAGCCACCCCCAGGCGGGGAGCACAGATACGCAGTATTTT.

The CDR3 region is CSASFGDTQYF. The CDR3 DNA reads TGCAGTGCTAGTTTCGGAGATACGCAGTATTTT. The V call is TRBV20-1, the J call TRBJ2-3; D call uncertain. This CDR3 has 11 amino acids. CDR1 and CDR2 (germline): DFQATT, SNEGSKA (reference sequence). With 3 bases removed from V and 5 bases from J, the gap between germline ends came to 6 bases.